This is a list of T cell receptor beta chains from one sample in a study of blood T cell repertoires in COVID-19. Clones were sequenced by immunoSEQ multiplex PCR, and TCRdb holds only the in-frame ones, with some missing. The repertoire consists of more than 80,000 clones, with about four fifths occurring once and the leading ten covering around 2.1%. Sequencing was carried out using peripheral blood. These receptors were collected from a woman between 65 and 79 years old with acute or convalescent COVID-19. The CDR3 runs from the conserved cysteine through the conserved F or W. The order of the fields is J gene, D gene, clone size, V gene, CDR3 DNA, CDR3 protein. A D gene is named only where the DNA matches it firmly. Clone size is shown for a subset of rows, as once, few, many or a class of expanded clone.

TRBJ2-3 NA NA TRBV5-1 TGCGCCAGCAGCGCCCGTGGACAATTCACAGATACGCAGTATTTT CASSARGQFTDTQYF
TRBJ1-1 TRBD1 NA TRBV5-1 TGCGCCAGCAGCTTGTCAGGGGGCGCGGGGAACACTGAAGCTTTCTTT CASSLSGGAGNTEAFF
TRBJ2-5 TRBD2 NA TRBV7-8 TGTGCCAGCAGCCTAAACTTCGCGGGGGGCCAAGAGACCCAGTACTTC CASSLNFAGGQETQYF
TRBJ1-2 TRBD1 NA TRBV2 TGTGCCAGCACCGACAGGGGGATCTATGGCTACACCTTC CASTDRGIYGYTF
TRBJ1-6 NA NA TRBV28 TGTGCCAGTTACACAAGGAGCTCCTATAATTCACCCCTCCACTTT CASYTRSSYNSPLHF
TRBJ1-1 NA once TRBV6-6 TGTGCCAGCAGTTACTCCTCTAGTGAGGCTGAAGCTTTCTTT CASSYSSSEAEAFF
TRBJ1-4 TRBD1 NA TRBV7-2 TGTGCCAGCAGCTTCGACAGGGAAAGTGAAAAACTGTTTTTT CASSFDRESEKLFF
TRBJ2-1 TRBD2 few TRBV18 TGTGCCAGCTCACCACTCGGGGGGGCCGGGAACAATGAGCAGTTCTTC CASSPLGGAGNNEQFF
TRBJ2-2 NA NA TRBV5-1 TGCGCCAGCAGCTTGTTAGGGGATAACACCGGGGAGCTGTTTTTT CASSLLGDNTGELFF
TRBJ2-1 TRBD2 NA TRBV3-1/TRBV3-2 TGTGCCAGCAGCCAACAAGGGACTAGCGGACCCTACAATGAGCAGTTCTTC CASSQQGTSGPYNEQFF
TRBJ2-7 TRBD2 NA TRBV5-6 TGTGCCAGCAGCCCGGGGGGGAGGGCCGAATACGAGCAGTACTTC CASSPGGRAEYEQYF
TRBJ1-2 NA NA TRBV5-1 TGCGCCAGCAGCCTGGACAGCTACTCCTTGAGTGGCTACACCTTC CASSLDSYSLSGYTF
TRBJ1-1 TRBD1 NA TRBV10-3 TGTGCCATCAGTGAGTCGAGTCGAACAGGGGTGAACACTGAAGCTTTCTTT CAISESSRTGVNTEAFF
TRBJ2-1 TRBD1 NA TRBV7-2 TGTGCCAGCAGCTTAATGGGACAGATTCAGAGTGAGCAGTTCTTC CASSLMGQIQSEQFF
TRBJ2-3 NA NA TRBV29-1 TGCAGCGGCGCTGGAGGGATTGTGGGCGATACGCAGTATTTT CSGAGGIVGDTQYF
TRBJ1-2 NA NA TRBV6-2/TRBV6-3 TGTGCCAGCAGCCGCGCCAACTACAATGGCTACACCTTC CASSRANYNGYTF
TRBJ1-5 TRBD1 NA TRBV28 TGTGCCAGCAGTTTAAAGGACAGGTTCAATCAGCCCCAGCATTTT CASSLKDRFNQPQHF
TRBJ1-5 TRBD1 NA TRBV7-9 TGTGCCAGCAGCCAGACAGGGGGAGGCAATCAGCCCCAGCATTTT CASSQTGGGNQPQHF
TRBJ2-1 NA NA TRBV11-3 TGTGCCAGCAGCTTAATGGGGGGCTACAATGAGCAGTTCTTC CASSLMGGYNEQFF
TRBJ1-6 NA NA TRBV21-1 TGTGCCAGCCTCTGTGGGGGCAAACCCCTCCACTTT CASLCGGKPLHF
TRBJ2-2 NA once TRBV11-1 TGTGCCAGCAGCTTACTAGTAGGTGACACCGGGGAGCTGTTTTTT CASSLLVGDTGELFF
TRBJ2-2 NA NA TRBV5-1 TGCGCCAGCAGCCCAATGACAGATGCCACCGGGGAGCTGTTTTTT CASSPMTDATGELFF
TRBJ2-7 NA NA TRBV21-1 TGTGCCAGCAGCAAAAACAGAAACTCCTACGAGCAGTACTTC CASSKNRNSYEQYF
TRBJ2-2 NA once TRBV18 TGTGCCAGCTCCTCCCCCTCTAGGCCAGGGGAGCTGTTTTTT CASSSPSRPGELFF
TRBJ2-7 NA NA TRBV4-2 TGTGCCAGCAGCCAAATCGCAGGGTCCGAGCAGTACTTC CASSQIAGSEQYF
TRBJ1-6 TRBD1 few TRBV30 TGTGCCTGGAGTGTTGGTCCGACAGGGGATTCACCCCTCCACTTT CAWSVGPTGDSPLHF
TRBJ1-3 NA NA TRBV23-1 TGCGCCAGCAGTCAATCTGGTCGGGAGCGGTCTGGAAACACCATATATTTT CASSQSGRERSGNTIYF
TRBJ1-3 NA NA TRBV11-3 TGTGCCAGCAGTGGGGCTCCGCGAAACACCATATATTTT CASSGAPRNTIYF
TRBJ2-5 NA once TRBV3-1/TRBV3-2 TGTGCCAGCAGCCAAGTATTTCAAGCTCAAGAGACCCAGTACTTC CASSQVFQAQETQYF
TRBJ1-1 TRBD1 NA TRBV7-9 TGTGCCAGCAGCCTTTACCTCAGGGGGCTGGCTTTCTTT CASSLYLRGLAFF
TRBJ2-7 NA NA TRBV9 TGTGCCAGCAGCGTAGCAGGGGGGCGGGGGCAGTACTTC CASSVAGGRGQYF
TRBJ2-7 NA NA TRBV9 TGTGCCAGCAGCGCCGGACACAACGACTACGAGCAGTACTTC CASSAGHNDYEQYF
TRBJ2-3 NA once TRBV29-1 TGCAGCGTTGAAAGTGAGGTCCACAAGACGCAGTATTTT CSVESEVHKTQYF
TRBJ1-3 TRBD1 NA TRBV7-8 TGTGCCAGCAGCCCTGGGACAGGGAAGGGAAACACCATATATTTT CASSPGTGKGNTIYF
TRBJ1-2 NA NA TRBV5-1 TGCGCCAGCAGCTCTTATTACATAAGCGAGACCCAAGGCTACACCTTC CASSSYYISETQGYTF
TRBJ2-3 TRBD2 NA TRBV5-1 TGCGCCAGCAGCTTGGTTAGCGGGGACACAGATACGCAGTATTTT CASSLVSGDTDTQYF
TRBJ1-6 TRBD1 NA TRBV2 TGTGCCAGCAGTTTTCAGGGGGATTCACCCCTCCACTTT CASSFQGDSPLHF
TRBJ1-1 TRBD1 NA TRBV18 TGTGCCAGCTCAAAGGGACAGGATGGGGAAGCTTTCTTT CASSKGQDGEAFF
TRBJ1-1 NA NA TRBV5-1 TGCGCCACGAGGGCGGGCGCGGTTTCTTTCTTT CATRAGAVSFF
TRBJ1-1 TRBD1 NA TRBV18 TGTGCCAGCTCACCCGGGACAGCAAACACTGAAGCTTTCTTT CASSPGTANTEAFF
TRBJ2-5 TRBD1 few TRBV7-9 TGTGCCAGCAGCTCCAACAGGGGGACGGAGACCCAGTACTTC CASSSNRGTETQYF
TRBJ1-3 NA few TRBV4-1 TGCGCCAGCAGCCAACCCCAGGGGTACTCTGGAAACACCATATATTTT CASSQPQGYSGNTIYF
TRBJ2-2 TRBD1 NA TRBV10-3 TGTGCCATCAGTACTTCCCAGGGGGATCCTCGCGGGGAGCTGTTTTTT CAISTSQGDPRGELFF
TRBJ2-1 NA once TRBV7-2 TGTGCCAGCAGCTTAGGAGGCCTGTCCTACAATGAGCAGTTCTTC CASSLGGLSYNEQFF
TRBJ1-6 TRBD1 NA TRBV28 TGTGCCAGCAGACCCGGGACAGGGGGAAATTCACCCCTCCACTTT CASRPGTGGNSPLHF
TRBJ1-2 NA NA TRBV11-3 TGTGCCAGCAGCTTAGGAGCTAACTATGGCTACACCTTC CASSLGANYGYTF
TRBJ1-3 NA once TRBV11-2 TGTGCCAGCAGCTTATCGGGGGGAAATGGAAACACCATATATTTT CASSLSGGNGNTIYF
TRBJ1-3 NA NA TRBV6-5 TGTGCCACCAGAACATACTCTGGAAACACCATATATTTT CATRTYSGNTIYF
TRBJ1-2 NA few TRBV2 TGTGCCAGCACCTCTTACAGGGTAGTTTGGTCTGGCTACACCTTC CASTSYRVVWSGYTF
TRBJ1-2 NA NA TRBV12-3/TRBV12-4 TGTGCCAGCAGTTCTCACAATTCCTATGGCTACACCTTC CASSSHNSYGYTF
TRBJ1-1 TRBD1 NA TRBV29-1 TGCAGCGTTGCCACCCCCTTGACAGGGGGGAACACTGAAGCTTTCTTT CSVATPLTGGNTEAFF
TRBJ1-2 NA NA TRBV28 TGTGCCAGCAGTGCTAGAGCGGAGGGTAACTATGGCTACACCTTC CASSARAEGNYGYTF
TRBJ1-3 NA NA TRBV9 TGTGCCAGCAGCCCCAGGACAAGCTCTGGAAACACCATATATTTT CASSPRTSSGNTIYF